The table lists the clone carrying this T cell receptor beta chain with a count of one. This could be a read error, since a much larger clone is one nucleotide away. The data stem from a study of post-analysis software for immune sequencing data. TCR beta cDNA libraries included unique molecular identifiers. TCRdb independently ran MiXCR on the PCR reads; one entry per CDR3 protein. There are 170,000 or so distinct CDR3 sequences in the sample; roughly 31% occur only once, and approximately 1.4% lies in the top ten. This receptor was taken from a girl under 18 with multiple sclerosis. Sequencing was carried out using blood.

CDR3: CSAPEGRETQYF. The CDR3 DNA reads TGCAGTGCCCCCGAGGGCCGGGAGACCCAGTACTTC. The V and J genes are TRBV20-1 and TRBJ2-5, with D possibly matching TRBD2 (5 bases). This CDR3 is built from 12 residues. CDR1 and CDR2 (germline): DFQATT, SNEGSKA (reference sequence). V was trimmed by 6 bases and J by 5 bases, leaving 13 bases between them.